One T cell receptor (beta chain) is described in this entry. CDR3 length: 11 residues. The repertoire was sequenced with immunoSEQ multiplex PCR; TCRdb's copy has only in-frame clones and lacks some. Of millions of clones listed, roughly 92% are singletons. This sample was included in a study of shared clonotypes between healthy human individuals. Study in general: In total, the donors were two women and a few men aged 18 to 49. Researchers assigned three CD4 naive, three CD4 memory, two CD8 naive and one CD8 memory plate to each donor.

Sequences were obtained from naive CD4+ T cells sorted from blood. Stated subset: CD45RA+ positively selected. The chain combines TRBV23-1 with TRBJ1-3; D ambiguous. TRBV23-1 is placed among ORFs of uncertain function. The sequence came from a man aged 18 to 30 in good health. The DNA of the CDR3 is TGCGCAGGCCGGCCTGGAAACACCATATATTTT. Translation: CAGRPGNTIYF.